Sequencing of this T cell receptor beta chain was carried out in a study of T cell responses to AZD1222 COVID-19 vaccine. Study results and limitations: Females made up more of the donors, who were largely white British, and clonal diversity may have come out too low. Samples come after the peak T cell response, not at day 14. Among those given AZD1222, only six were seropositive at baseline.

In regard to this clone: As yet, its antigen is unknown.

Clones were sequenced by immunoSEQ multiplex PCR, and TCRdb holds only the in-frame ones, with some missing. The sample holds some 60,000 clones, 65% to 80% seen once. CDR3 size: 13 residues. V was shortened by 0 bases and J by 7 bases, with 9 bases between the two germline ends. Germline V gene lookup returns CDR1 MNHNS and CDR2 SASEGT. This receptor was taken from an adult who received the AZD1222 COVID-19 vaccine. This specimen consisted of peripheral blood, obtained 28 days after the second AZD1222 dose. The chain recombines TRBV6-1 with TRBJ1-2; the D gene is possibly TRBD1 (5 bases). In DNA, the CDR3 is TGTGCCAGCAGTGAAGCAGGGGTGGGTGGCTACACCTTC. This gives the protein CASSEAGVGGYTF.